The rows below give T cell receptor beta chains drawn from one sample of a study of beta chain features in type 1 diabetes. This table comes from immunoSEQ multiplex PCR, and its TCRdb copy is limited to in-frame clones, with some not included. Of approximately 160,000 clones in the sample, less than 9.5% are singletons; the top ten hold over 2%. The material sequenced was central memory CD4+ T cells from blood. The receptors stem from a woman aged 18-30 years in good health. Both conserved end residues are part of each CDR3. Fields, in order: CDR3 DNA, CDR3 protein, D gene, V gene, J gene, clone size. The D gene is left open where the match is weak. For some rows the clone size is stated as once, few or many, or as a class when expanded; others skip it.

CDR3nt: TGTGCCAGCAGCCAAACGACTAGCGGGGTATCTCGGCAGTTCTTC
CDR3aa: CASSQTTSGVSRQFF
d_gene: TRBD2
v_gene: TRBV14
j_gene: TRBJ2-1
abundance: few

CDR3nt: TGTGCCAGCAGCGTAGGAGCCCTTCCAACTAATGAAAAACTGTTTTTT
CDR3aa: CASSVGALPTNEKLFF
d_gene: -
v_gene: TRBV9
j_gene: TRBJ1-4
abundance: few

CDR3nt: TGTGCCTGGAGGCGTCCGGGCGGGAGTGGGGATACGCAGTATTTT
CDR3aa: CAWRRPGGSGDTQYF
d_gene: TRBD2
v_gene: TRBV30
j_gene: TRBJ2-3
abundance: few

CDR3nt: TGCGCCAGCAGCCAAGGGGGCTACCCCCACAATGAGCAGTTCTTC
CDR3aa: CASSQGGYPHNEQFF
d_gene: -
v_gene: TRBV4-1
j_gene: TRBJ2-1
abundance: few

CDR3nt: TGCGCCAGCAGTCCGGCAGGGGGCTACGAGCAGTACTTC
CDR3aa: CASSPAGGYEQYF
d_gene: TRBD1
v_gene: TRBV5-1
j_gene: TRBJ2-7
abundance: -

CDR3nt: TGTGCCAGCAGCAAGACAGGGGACTATGGCTACACCTTC
CDR3aa: CASSKTGDYGYTF
d_gene: TRBD1
v_gene: TRBV7-2
j_gene: TRBJ1-2
abundance: few

CDR3nt: TGTGCCAGCAGCGTAGCCACTAGCGCCACCGGGGAGCTGTTTTTT
CDR3aa: CASSVATSATGELFF
d_gene: TRBD2
v_gene: TRBV9
j_gene: TRBJ2-2
abundance: -

CDR3nt: TGCGCCAGCAGCCCAACGGGACAGGGTGAGGACTACACCTTC
CDR3aa: CASSPTGQGEDYTF
d_gene: TRBD1
v_gene: TRBV5-1
j_gene: TRBJ1-2
abundance: few

CDR3nt: TGTGCCAGCAGCTTAGCCGCCGGGAGAGGAGAGACCCAGTACTTC
CDR3aa: CASSLAAGRGETQYF
d_gene: -
v_gene: TRBV7-8
j_gene: TRBJ2-5
abundance: many

CDR3nt: TGTGCCAGCAGAAGTACGGGACAGGGGTACAATGAGCAGTTCTTC
CDR3aa: CASRSTGQGYNEQFF
d_gene: TRBD1
v_gene: TRBV6-1
j_gene: TRBJ2-1
abundance: few

CDR3nt: TGTGCCAGCAGCTTATACAGGGATGTCTACACCTTC
CDR3aa: CASSLYRDVYTF
d_gene: -
v_gene: TRBV7-2
j_gene: TRBJ1-2
abundance: -

CDR3nt: TGCGCCAGCAGCCAAGACACAGTGAACACTGAAGCTTTCTTT
CDR3aa: CASSQDTVNTEAFF
d_gene: -
v_gene: TRBV4-3
j_gene: TRBJ1-1
abundance: few

CDR3nt: TGTGCCAGCAGGAGGGAAATCACAGATACGCAGTATTTT
CDR3aa: CASRREITDTQYF
d_gene: -
v_gene: TRBV5-6
j_gene: TRBJ2-3
abundance: few

CDR3nt: TGTGCCAGCAGTGCTGGGCCCTTATACAATGAGCAGTTCTTC
CDR3aa: CASSAGPLYNEQFF
d_gene: -
v_gene: TRBV2
j_gene: TRBJ2-1
abundance: -

CDR3nt: TGTGCCTCCGGGGTAGTGCACTCTGGGGCCAACGTCCTGACTTTC
CDR3aa: CASGVVHSGANVLTF
d_gene: -
v_gene: TRBV19
j_gene: TRBJ2-6
abundance: -

CDR3nt: TGTGCCAGCTCCCGGGACAGACAAGAGACCCAGTACTTC
CDR3aa: CASSRDRQETQYF
d_gene: TRBD1
v_gene: TRBV18
j_gene: TRBJ2-5
abundance: few

CDR3nt: TGCGCCAGCAGCTTTAGACAGCGCACTGAAGCTTTCTTT
CDR3aa: CASSFRQRTEAFF
d_gene: -
v_gene: TRBV5-1
j_gene: TRBJ1-1
abundance: few

CDR3nt: TGTGCCAGCAGCTCCTACACCGGGGAGCTGTTTTTT
CDR3aa: CASSSYTGELFF
d_gene: -
v_gene: TRBV7-6
j_gene: TRBJ2-2
abundance: -

CDR3nt: TGTGCCAGCTCACCACTTAACGAGGGAAATGAGCAGTTCTTC
CDR3aa: CASSPLNEGNEQFF
d_gene: -
v_gene: TRBV18
j_gene: TRBJ2-1
abundance: -

CDR3nt: TGCGCCAGCAGCTTCTTACCGGGACAGATGTCCACCTCCTACGAGCAGTACTTC
CDR3aa: CASSFLPGQMSTSYEQYF
d_gene: TRBD1
v_gene: TRBV5-1
j_gene: TRBJ2-7
abundance: -

CDR3nt: TGTGCCAGCAGTGTTCCCGGGACTAACTACTTC
CDR3aa: CASSVPGTNYF
d_gene: TRBD2
v_gene: TRBV2
j_gene: TRBJ2-7
abundance: -

CDR3nt: TGTGCCAGCAGCTCGGCAGGGCAGGAGACCCAGTACTTC
CDR3aa: CASSSAGQETQYF
d_gene: -
v_gene: TRBV9
j_gene: TRBJ2-5
abundance: -

CDR3nt: TGTGCCAGCACCCCCTCCAGAGCGGTCTCCTACAATGAGCAGTTCTTC
CDR3aa: CASTPSRAVSYNEQFF
d_gene: -
v_gene: TRBV10-3
j_gene: TRBJ2-1
abundance: -

CDR3nt: TGTGCCAGCAGCTGGACAGGGGAGGGTTCTGAAGCTTTCTTT
CDR3aa: CASSWTGEGSEAFF
d_gene: TRBD1
v_gene: TRBV11-3
j_gene: TRBJ1-1
abundance: -

CDR3nt: TGTGCCAGCAGTGAAGAGGAGGAGACCCAGTACTTC
CDR3aa: CASSEEEETQYF
d_gene: -
v_gene: TRBV2
j_gene: TRBJ2-5
abundance: few

CDR3nt: TGTGCCTGGAGGACAGGAGACCGACAGAAGGACTACACCTTC
CDR3aa: CAWRTGDRQKDYTF
d_gene: -
v_gene: TRBV30
j_gene: TRBJ1-2
abundance: -

CDR3nt: TGTGCCAGCGGGGGGAGAACTAGCGGGTCTAGCACAGATACGCAGTATTTT
CDR3aa: CASGGRTSGSSTDTQYF
d_gene: TRBD2
v_gene: TRBV7-9
j_gene: TRBJ2-3
abundance: -

CDR3nt: TGTGCCAGCAGCCAGAACCAGAGGGAGGATACGCAGTATTTT
CDR3aa: CASSQNQREDTQYF
d_gene: -
v_gene: TRBV5-4
j_gene: TRBJ2-3
abundance: few